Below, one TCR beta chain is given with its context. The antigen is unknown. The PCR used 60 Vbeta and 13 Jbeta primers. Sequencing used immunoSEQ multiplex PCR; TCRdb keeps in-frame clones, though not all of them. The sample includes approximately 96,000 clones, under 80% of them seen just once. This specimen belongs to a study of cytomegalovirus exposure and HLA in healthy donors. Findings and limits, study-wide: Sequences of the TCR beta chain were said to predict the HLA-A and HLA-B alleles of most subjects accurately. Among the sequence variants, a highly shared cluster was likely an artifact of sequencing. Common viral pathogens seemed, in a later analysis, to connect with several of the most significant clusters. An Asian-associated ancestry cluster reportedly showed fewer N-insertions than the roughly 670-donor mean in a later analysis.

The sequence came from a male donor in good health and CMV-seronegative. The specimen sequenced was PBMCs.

CDR3 amino acids: CSVPRGTGGEQYF. The CDR3 DNA follows: TGCAGCGTTCCACGCGGGACAGGGGGCGAGCAGTACTTC. The V call is TRBV29-1, the J call TRBJ2-5; 11 bases match TRBD1. The better agreement between TRBJ2-7 and the DNA end casts doubt on the J call. CDR1 SQVTM and CDR2 ANQGSEA come from the germline V gene. The CDR3 length is 13 residues.